One sample yielded the 21 T cell receptor beta chains listed below, sequenced in a study of blood T cell repertoires in COVID-19 (dated by TCRdb to about 2020). Library generation was performed with the immunoSEQ multiplex PCR assay. Held by TCRdb, this immuneACCESS table contains in-frame sequences only and omits some clones. Under half of the omission traces to an unresolved V gene where checked; the cause of the rest is unknown. The sample profile shows about 36,000 clones; approximately 80% of them were found once. The ten largest clones represent about 40% of the sample. Input material: peripheral blood. These receptors all stem from a human donor in a cohort sampled during active or convalescent COVID-19. The donor label of this sample is uncertain.

The chain has TRBV10-3 and TRBJ1-2; 10 bases match TRBD1. The germline V gene has CDR1 ENHRY and CDR2 SYGVKD. Unmatched junction bases numbered 3, after V lost 10 bases and J lost 7 bases. The CDR3 runs to 11 residues. CDR3 residues: CATGQGGGYTF. CDR3 DNA: TGTGCCACCGGACAGGGGGGTGGCTACACCTTC.

The chain has TRBV6-2 or TRBV6-3 and TRBJ2-5; 9 bases match TRBD2. J was trimmed by 0 bases and V by 2 bases; bases with no gene match: 4. Germline-derived CDR1 and CDR2 are MNHEY and SVGEGT. The CDR3 is 16 amino acids. CDR3 sequence (DNA): TGTGCCAGCAGTTACGGGGTAGCGGGAGACCAAGAGACCCAGTACTTC. The encoded protein is CASSYGVAGDQETQYF.

A remark on this clone: The junction does not match germline at one end; this may be a read error. The rearrangement joins TRBV7-7 to TRBJ1-1, with D perhaps TRBD1 (6 bases). CDR1 and CDR2 (germline): SSHAT, FNYEAQ (reference sequence). There are 13 residues in the CDR3. This CDR3 is CASSEGQNTEAFF. The CDR3 bases are TGTGCTAGCAGCGAGGGACAGAACACTGAAGCTTTCTTT.

The chain employs TRBV3-1 (or the pseudogene TRBV3-2) and TRBJ1-1; 7 positions agree with TRBD1. Per germline, CDR1 LGHDT and CDR2 YNNKEL (reference sequence). V trimming: 5 bases; J trimming: 0 bases; junction bases outside the gene matches: 3. The CDR3 sequence is 14 residues long. CDR3 sequence: CASSSTGVNTEAFF. CDR3 nucleotides: TGTGCCAGCAGCTCTACAGGGGTGAACACTGAAGCTTTCTTT.

The chain links TRBV9 to TRBJ1-3, with TRBD1 as a possible D gene (6 bases). CDR1 is SGDLS, CDR2 YYNGEE, per germline. The CDR3 has 13 amino acids. V gave up 4 bases and J gave up 4 bases, with 9 bases separating them. The CDR3 spells CASSRDIGNTIYF. The CDR3 DNA is TGTGCCAGCAGCCGGGACATAGGAAACACCATATATTTT.

V usage is TRBV19 and J usage is TRBJ2-3; 7 nucleotides line up with TRBD1. This CDR3 is built from 14 residues. Germline CDR1 is LNHDA and CDR2 is SQIVND (reference sequence). The ends lost 8 bases at V and 6 bases at J; junction bases unmatched: 11. The CDR3 spells CASHQTGSGDTQYF. The CDR3 bases are TGTGCCAGTCACCAGACAGGGTCTGGCGATACGCAGTATTTT.

This chain joins TRBV6-5 and TRBJ2-7, with 9 bases fitting TRBD1. Germline assignment: CDR1 MNHEY and CDR2 SVGAGI. The CDR3 runs 15 residues. The junction had 10 bases not matched to a gene; V was cut back by 6 bases and J by 4 bases. The CDR3 sequence is CASREDGQGFYEQYF. The CDR3 DNA reads TGTGCCAGCAGGGAGGACGGACAGGGGTTTTACGAGCAGTACTTC.

This sequence joins TRBV5-1 and TRBJ1-2; no definite D call. Trimming took off 9 bases at V and 8 bases at J, with 17 bases between the two ends. Germline values: CDR1 SGHRS, CDR2 YFSETQ. The CDR3 length is 12 residues. DNA of the CDR3: TGCGCCACTTCGGAGGGCGGACGCGGCTACACCTTC. Its translation: CATSEGGRGYTF.

This clone was seen only once. V gene TRBV27 combines with J gene TRBJ2-5; D might be TRBD2 (5 bases). Per germline, CDR1 MNHEY and CDR2 SMNVEV (reference sequence). This CDR3 has 13 amino acids. Trimming took 3 bases from V and 6 from J, leaving 11 bases between them. The CDR3 loop is CASSFRGRKTQYF. CDR3 bases: TGTGCCAGCAGTTTTCGGGGAAGAAAGACCCAGTACTTC.

The chain has TRBV2 and TRBJ1-4, with D possibly matching TRBD1 (6 bases). Germline loops: CDR1 SNHLY, CDR2 FYNNEI. The CDR3 has 13 residues. Trimming took 6 bases from V and 8 from J, leaving 13 bases between them. The DNA for the CDR3 is TGTGCCAGCAGCTCCAGGGGCAAAGAAAAACTGTTTTTT. Translated, it gives CASSSRGKEKLFF.

The chain carries TRBV2 and TRBJ2-1; D is undetermined. The V gene lost 6 bases and the J gene lost 6 bases, with 21 bases spanning the gap. The CDR3 covers 16 residues. CDR1 is SNHLY and CDR2 is FYNNEI in the germline V gene. The CDR3 coding sequence is TGTGCCAGCAGCGATCCGCAGGTGGCCGTGAGCAATGAGCAGTTCTTC. Its protein is CASSDPQVAVSNEQFF.

V gene TRBV6-6 combines with J gene TRBJ2-7, with 9 bases that match TRBD1. The CDR3 has 15 amino acids. In germline, CDR1 is MNHNY, CDR2 SVGAGI (reference sequence). V was pared by 0 bases and J by 6 bases, with 6 bases of the junction left unmatched. CDR3 DNA sequence: TGTGCCAGCAGTTACTCGACAGGGGGAGTAGGCGAGCAGTACTTC. This translates into CASSYSTGGVGEQYF.

This clone was detected once. The chain is built from TRBV11-2 and TRBJ2-1; TRBD2 is a possible D gene (5 bases). Germline loops: CDR1 SGHAT, CDR2 FQNNGV. This CDR3 is 13 amino acids long. Trimming took 0 bases from V and 12 from J, leaving 12 bases between them. CDR3: CASSLEVGVRQFF. CDR3 DNA sequence: TGTGCCAGCAGCTTAGAGGTGGGAGTACGGCAGTTCTTC.

J is TRBJ2-3 and V is TRBV3-1 (or the pseudogene TRBV3-2), with D perhaps matching TRBD2 (6 bases). Germline CDR1 reads LGHDT; CDR2 reads YNNKEL (reference sequence). The CDR3 has 12 residues. The V end lost 6 bases, the J end lost 9 bases, and 13 bases lay between the germline ends. CDR3 sequence: CASRGRFGTQYF. CDR3 in DNA: TGTGCCAGCAGAGGGAGGTTTGGGACGCAGTATTTT.

The gene calls are TRBV7-2 and TRBJ1-3; D is perhaps TRBD1 (5 bases). This CDR3 has 15 residues. The germline V and J ends were trimmed by 11 bases and 7 bases, with 24 bases remaining between them. In germline, CDR1 is SGHTA, CDR2 FQGNSA. The CDR3 loop reads CALRQSGVLGNTIYF. The CDR3 DNA is TGTGCCCTACGACAGTCTGGTGTCCTTGGGAACACCATATATTTT.

The V call is TRBV7-8, the J call TRBJ2-7; D not certain. Trimming removed 6 bases at V and 6 bases at J, with 15 bases between. Germline V CDR1 and CDR2: SGHVS, FQNEAQ. The CDR3 has 13 amino acids. CDR3 sequence (DNA): TGTGCCAGCAGTTACAGTCCAGGTTTCGAGCAGTACTTC. Protein sequence: CASSYSPGFEQYF.

This chain uses TRBV24-1 with TRBJ1-1; TRBD1 is a possible D gene (5 bases). Trimming removed 5 bases at V and 8 bases at J, with 11 bases between. Per germline, CDR1 KGHDR and CDR2 SFDVKD. The CDR3 is 12 amino acids. The CDR3 coding sequence is TGTGCCACCAGTGTCCGCGGGGGGGAAGCTTTCTTT. Translating it yields CATSVRGGEAFF.

The chain combines TRBV7-2 with TRBJ2-1; 10 bases are a match to TRBD2. V dropped 5 bases and J dropped 7; count of bases not matched to a gene: 11. CDR1 SGHTA and CDR2 FQGNSA come from the germline V gene. CDR3 length: 16 amino acids. The CDR3 nucleotides are TGTGCCAGCAGCCCCTACAGTCTAGCGGGAGCGAATGAGCAGTTCTTC. Its translation is CASSPYSLAGANEQFF.

This chain joins TRBV7-9 and TRBJ2-7; tentative D call: TRBD2 (6 bases). V lost 5 bases and J 2 bases, leaving 13 bases between the germline ends. Germline CDR1 SEHNR, CDR2 FQNEAQ (reference sequence). This CDR3 spans 14 amino acids. The CDR3 is CASSPGTPPYEQYF. CDR3 bases: TGTGCCAGCAGCCCCGGGACTCCACCCTACGAGCAGTACTTC.

The CDR3 sequence: CASSPTHLASYSGANVLTF. The CDR3 nucleotides are TGTGCCAGCAGCCCGACACACCTTGCCTCCTACTCTGGGGCCAACGTCCTGACTTTC. J is TRBJ2-6 and V is TRBV7-8; no clear D gene. This CDR3 spans 19 amino acids. V lost 5 bases to trimming and J lost 0 bases, with 20 bases between them. The V gene's germline CDR1 is SGHVS and CDR2 FQNEAQ. Full variable domain (rest looked up from reference TRBV7-8 and TRBJ2-6): GAGVSQSPRYKVAKRGQDVALRCDPISGHVSLFWYQQALGQGPEFLTYFQNEAQLDKSGLPSDRFFAERPEGSVSTLKIQRTQQEDSAVYLCASSPTHLASYSGANVLTFGAGSRLTVL.

The J gene is TRBJ1-3, the V gene TRBV30; D might be TRBD1 (5 bases). The CDR3 loop spans 16 amino acids. Germline CDR1 is GTSNPN and CDR2 is SVGIG (reference sequence). V shed 2 bases and J shed 0 bases, with 14 bases lying between them. Here the CDR3 DNA reads TGTGCCTGGAGTTCCGTTTACGGGGGCTCTGGAAACACCATATATTTT. This codes for CAWSSVYGGSGNTIYF.